The clone carrying this TCR beta chain was found many times. Its antigen is currently unknown. Trimming shortened V by 0 bases and J by 4 bases, and 7 bases separated the two germline ends. Germline V CDR1 and CDR2: SGHAT, FQNNGV. The CDR3 covers 14 residues. The data were obtained in a study of post-analysis software for immune sequencing data. Whole-study findings and limits: Controls showed lower frequencies than patients for a handful of TRBV segments, and TRBV5-6, TRBV5-1 and TRBV20-1 were among these.

Libraries were made from TCR beta cDNA, and they carried unique molecular identifiers. TCRdb recomputed calls from the PCR reads with MiXCR, one row per CDR3 protein. The repertoire holds some 800,000 distinct CDR3 sequences, with just over 45% as singletons. The specimen sequenced was blood. The chain carries TRBV11-2 and TRBJ1-5, with a tentative D call TRBD1 (6 bases). This receptor was identified in a girl aged 5-17 years with multiple sclerosis. The DNA for the CDR3 is TGTGCCAGCAGCTTAGACAGGGGTAATCAGCCCCAGCATTTT. Translating it yields CASSLDRGNQPQHF.